This T cell receptor (beta chain) was identified in a study of post-analysis software for immune sequencing data. As for the study in general: Disease courses included relapsing-remitting, secondary progressive and progressive-relapsing multiple sclerosis.

V was clipped by 0 bases and J by 8 bases, with 10 bases between them. Germline V gene sequence: CDR1 SGHAT, CDR2 FQNNGV. The CDR3 spans 14 residues. On this clonotype: What it recognizes is unknown.

TCR beta cDNA libraries had unique molecular identifiers. MiXCR, run by TCRdb on the PCR reads, gives a single entry per CDR3 protein. Of about 500,000 distinct CDR3 sequences in the sample, approximately 46% were seen once. Findings of the study overall: About five TRBV segments occurring more often in patients than controls included TRBV5-6, TRBV5-1 and TRBV20-1.

The TCR was taken from a girl aged 5-17 years with multiple sclerosis. Sequenced input: blood. The chain recombines TRBV11-2 with TRBJ1-4, with a possible D match to TRBD1 (5 bases). The CDR3 reads CASSLDRVEEKLFF. The CDR3 DNA sequence: TGTGCCAGCAGCTTAGACAGGGTAGAGGAAAAACTGTTTTTT.